The 9 T cell receptor beta chains listed next were all sequenced from one sample in a study of T cells in Graves' hyperthyroidism and ophthalmopathy. Amplification of TCR beta CDR3 regions was performed using RNA transcripts as template. The study used the HTBI primer set for a first-round RT-PCR of the TCR CDR3. TCRdb used MiXCR to reprocess the multiplex PCR reads, holding one entry per CDR3 protein. The table lists under 800,000 distinct CDR3 sequences, 14% of them singletons. Material: blood. The source of these receptors is a woman in her late teens or twenties with Graves' hyperthyroidism.

In this sample, this clonotype turned up a few times. This chain links TRBV7-9 with TRBJ2-3; 14 nucleotides agree with TRBD2. V was clipped by 6 bases and J by 3 bases; unmatched bases: 20. Germline V gives CDR1 SEHNR, CDR2 FQNEAQ (reference sequence). The CDR3 extends over 21 amino acids. The CDR3 DNA sequence: TGTGCCAGCAGTCCTAACACTGCGACTAGCGGGAGGGCCTATCGGACAGATACGCAGTATTTT. Amino acids: CASSPNTATSGRAYRTDTQYF.

The chain recombines TRBV9 with TRBJ2-7; 9 nucleotides agree with TRBD2. V was clipped by 1 base and J by 2 bases; unmatched bases: 7. The germline gives CDR1 SGDLS, CDR2 YYNGEE. The CDR3 is made up of 16 amino acids. The CDR3 region has the DNA TGTGCCAGCAGCGTAAGGGAGCGGGGGGCCCCCTACGAGCAGTACTTC. This translates into CASSVRERGAPYEQYF.

This clonotype was recorded a few times. Here the CDR3 reads CASKTRGTGRGNYGYTF. The CDR3 bases are TGTGCCAGCAAAACAAGAGGGACAGGAAGAGGGAACTATGGCTACACCTTC. The chain joins TRBV6-2 or TRBV6-3 to TRBJ1-2; 8 nucleotides agree with TRBD1. Germline CDR1 is MNHEY and CDR2 is SVGEGT. This CDR3 has 17 residues. The junction had 15 bases not matched to a gene; V was cut back by 7 bases and J by 2 bases.

This clonotype was seen a few times. The chain employs TRBV25-1 and TRBJ1-2; tentatively, D is TRBD1 (5 bases). CDR3 length equals 14 residues. Germline CDR1 and CDR2: MGHDK and SYGVNS. V was pared by 5 bases and J by 1 base, with 11 bases between. This chain's CDR3 is CASSTRGGNYGYTF. The CDR3 nucleotides are TGTGCCAGCAGTACCCGGGGGGGTAACTATGGCTACACCTTC.

In this sample, this clonotype turned up many times. V usage is TRBV30 and J usage is TRBJ2-1; D call uncertain. The CDR3 consists of 10 residues. Germline lookup yields CDR1 GTSNPN and CDR2 SVGIG (reference sequence). Trimming cost V 5 bases and J 5 bases, with 4 bases left between them. The CDR3 is CAWANNEQFF. DNA of the CDR3: TGTGCCTGGGCGAACAATGAGCAGTTCTTC.

This clonotype turned up a few times. This rearrangement joins TRBV4-1 to TRBJ1-1; 7 bases fit TRBD1. The CDR3 runs 14 residues. CDR1 is MGHRA and CDR2 is YSYEKL in the germline V gene. V trimming: 5 bases; J trimming: 4 bases; junction bases outside the gene matches: 7. The CDR3 loop reads CASSDLTGFTEAFF. CDR3 bases: TGCGCCAGCAGCGACCTGACAGGGTTCACTGAAGCTTTCTTT.

This clonotype was counted ten times or more. The chain combines TRBV12-3 or TRBV12-4 with TRBJ1-1; 8 bases fit TRBD1. The V gene end was trimmed by 5 bases and the J gene end by 5 bases; junction bases not matched to a gene: 16. The CDR3 contains 17 residues. CDR3 sequence: CASSLPGGQGALTEAFF. As DNA, the CDR3 is TGTGCCAGCAGTCTTCCGGGGGGGCAGGGGGCTTTAACTGAAGCTTTCTTT.

This chain links TRBV4-1 with TRBJ2-1, with D maybe TRBD1 (6 bases). V was cut by 2 bases and J by 6 bases, with 17 bases left in between. Germline values: CDR1 MGHRA, CDR2 YSYEKL. This CDR3 spans 16 amino acids. DNA for the CDR3: TGCGCCAGCAGCCAATGGCCCAGGGGTTTTGTCAATGAGCAGTTCTTC. Its translation: CASSQWPRGFVNEQFF.

This clonotype appeared many times. The CDR3 here is CAWTDGQAGELFF. DNA of the CDR3: TGTGCCTGGACCGACGGGCAGGCCGGGGAGCTGTTTTTT. The V gene is TRBV30, the J gene TRBJ2-2; D is uncertain. V was shortened by 4 bases and J by 6 bases, with 12 bases between the two germline ends. Germline values: CDR1 GTSNPN, CDR2 SVGIG (reference sequence). The CDR3 contains 13 residues.